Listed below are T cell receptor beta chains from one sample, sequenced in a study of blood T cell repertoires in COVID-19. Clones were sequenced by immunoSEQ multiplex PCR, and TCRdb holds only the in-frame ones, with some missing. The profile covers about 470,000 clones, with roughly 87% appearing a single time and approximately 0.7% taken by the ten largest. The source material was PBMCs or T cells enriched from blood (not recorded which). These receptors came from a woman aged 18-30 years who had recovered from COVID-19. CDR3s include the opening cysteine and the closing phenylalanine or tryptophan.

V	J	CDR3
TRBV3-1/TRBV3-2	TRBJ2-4	CASSPGLAGGRAKNIQYF
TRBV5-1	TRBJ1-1	CASSFGLNTEAFF
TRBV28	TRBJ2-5	CASSLGGFEVETQYF
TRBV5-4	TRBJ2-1	CASSSSGTSNGQFF
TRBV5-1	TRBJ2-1	CASSIVAGGNNEQFF
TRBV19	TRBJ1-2	CASSIAPPGDLTNYGYTF
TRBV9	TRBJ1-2	CASSVGTGAVGYTF
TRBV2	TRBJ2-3	CASSDREWQYF
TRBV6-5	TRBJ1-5	CASRKGGQGQPQHF
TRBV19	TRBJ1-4	CASSIGTGDAEKLFF
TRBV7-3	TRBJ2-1	CASSEAGASYNEQFF
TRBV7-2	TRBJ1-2	CASSRGLSSLGGRDYGYTF
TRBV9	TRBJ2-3	CASSVELRSTDTQYF
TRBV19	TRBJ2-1	CASSVSGGNEQFF
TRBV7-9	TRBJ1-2	CASSFRYGYTF
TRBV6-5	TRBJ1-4	CASSYSTGDEKLFF
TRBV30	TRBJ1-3	CAGPGGFGNTIYF
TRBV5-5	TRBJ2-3	CASSWVSSGGTDTQYF
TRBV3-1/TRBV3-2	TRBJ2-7	CASSQGMRGGQYEQYF
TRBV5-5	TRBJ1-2	CASSLDPDRDYGYTF
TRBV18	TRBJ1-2	CASSPSTGGFGYTF
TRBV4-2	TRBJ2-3	CASSHIHLGQGAGDTQYF
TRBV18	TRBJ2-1	CASSPKLAILLNEQFF
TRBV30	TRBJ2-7	CAWTDGGPYEQYF
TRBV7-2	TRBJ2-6	CASSLGQGAPGANVLTF
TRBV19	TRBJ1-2	CASNQGGGLYTF
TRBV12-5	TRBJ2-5	CASGPLTKTSGGASAGETQYF